These 14 T cell receptor beta chains were all obtained from the same sample, sequenced in a study of blood T cells in healthy people across ages. PCR was performed a second time for 7 to 11 cycles using a sample-barcoded 5' primer and a J-beta primer mix. MiXCR was run by TCRdb on the 5' RACE reads, yielding one entry per CDR3 protein. Of around 820,000 distinct CDR3 sequences listed, 25% were seen once; the top ten hold more than 3%. This sample also appeared in a second study, on T cells of mothers and their children.

Sequences were obtained from blood. The receptors stem from a boy aged 5-17 years in good health.

The J gene is TRBJ2-1, the V gene TRBV9; possibly TRBD2 for D (6 bases). Germline assignment: CDR1 SGDLS and CDR2 YYNGEE. There are 15 residues in the CDR3. Trimming pared 4 bases from V and 2 bases from J, leaving 13 bases between. CDR3: CASSISGTAYNEQFF. The CDR3, as DNA: TGTGCCAGCAGCATTTCCGGGACTGCCTACAATGAGCAGTTCTTC. Complete variable domain (other parts from reference TRBV9 and TRBJ2-1): DSGVTQTPKHLITATGQRVTLRCSPRSGDLSVYWYQQSLDQGLQFLIQYYNGEERAKGNILERFSAQQFPDLHSELNLSSLELGDSALYFCASSISGTAYNEQFFGPGTRLTVL.

The gene calls are TRBV12-3 or TRBV12-4 and TRBJ2-2; D possibly corresponds to TRBD1 (6 bases). The length of the CDR3 is 16 residues. Trimming removed 5 bases at V and 1 base at J, with 14 bases between. The CDR3, as DNA: TGTGCCAGCAGTCCGTGGACAGCGTTGAACACCGGGGAGCTGTTTTTT. Translation: CASSPWTALNTGELFF.

There are a few counts of this clonotype. This CDR3 is CAWSVRGRPNEKLFF. The CDR3 DNA follows: TGTGCCTGGAGTGTACGGGGGCGTCCTAATGAAAAACTGTTTTTT. The chain uses TRBV30 and TRBJ1-4; maybe TRBD1 (6 bases). This CDR3 region has 15 residues. CDR1 is GTSNPN, CDR2 SVGIG, per germline (reference sequence). V was clipped by 0 bases and J by 3 bases, with 11 bases between them.

The rearrangement links TRBV24-1 to TRBJ1-6; unclear D gene. Trimming left V 4 bases short and J 6 bases short, with 18 bases between. The CDR3 contains 17 residues. Looked up from germline, CDR1 is KGHDR and CDR2 is SFDVKD. In nucleotides, the CDR3 is TGTGCCACCAGTGAGAGGACTCCAAGGAACCTTAATTCACCCCTCCACTTT. This translates into CATSERTPRNLNSPLHF.

This chain uses TRBV2 with TRBJ2-1; D might be TRBD1 (6 bases). The CDR3 is made up of 15 amino acids. V was cut by 6 bases and J by 4 bases, with 16 bases left in between. Germline lookup yields CDR1 SNHLY and CDR2 FYNNEI. CDR3 sequence: CASSESRTAYNEQFF. CDR3 in DNA: TGTGCCAGCAGCGAGTCCCGGACAGCTTACAATGAGCAGTTCTTC. Based on the CDR3 plus reference TRBV2 and TRBJ2-1, the full variable domain is EPEVTQTPSHQVTQMGQEVILRCVPISNHLYFYWYRQILGQKVEFLVSFYNNEISEKSEIFDDQFSVERPDGSNFTLKIRSTKLEDSAMYFCASSESRTAYNEQFFGPGTRLTVL.

This clonotype was counted between two and nine times. The chain employs TRBV28 and TRBJ2-1; 8 positions agree with TRBD2. The CDR3 length is 19 residues. Looked up from germline, CDR1 is MDHEN and CDR2 is SYDVKM. V dropped 5 bases and J dropped 0; count of bases not matched to a gene: 15. DNA of the CDR3: TGTGCCAGCAGTGGCCTAAGGGGCGGGGGGACCTTCTCCTACAATGAGCAGTTCTTC. Translating it yields CASSGLRGGGTFSYNEQFF.

This clonotype was picked up a small number of times. Since a much larger clone is just one base distant, this may be a read error. This chain uses TRBV24-1 with TRBJ2-2; 9 bases are shared with TRBD1. The CDR3 loop spans 16 amino acids. Germline CDR1 and CDR2: KGHDR and SFDVKD. CDR3 residues: CATSDPGTGNTRELFF. The DNA of the CDR3 is TGTGCCACCAGTGACCCCGGGACAGGGAACACCAGGGAGCTGTTTTTT.

This clonotype has only a few counts. The chain combines TRBV14 with TRBJ1-1; the match to TRBD1 covers 9 bases. V gave up 5 bases and J gave up 0 bases; unmatched junction bases: 10. The CDR3 runs to 17 residues. The germline CDR1 and CDR2 sequences are SGHDN and FVKESK. CDR3 sequence reads: CASSIGDRVPLNTEAFF. For the CDR3, the DNA is TGTGCCAGCAGCATCGGGGACAGGGTTCCACTGAACACTGAAGCTTTCTTT.

The sample holds a few counts of this clonotype. The chain uses TRBV27 and TRBJ2-3; 16 positions agree with TRBD2. The CDR3 loop spans 18 amino acids. Trimming at V came to 4 bases and at J to 6 bases, leaving 10 bases not matched to a gene. Looked up from germline, CDR1 is MNHEY and CDR2 is SMNVEV (reference sequence). The CDR3 bases are TGTGCCAGCAGTTCCATCCGGGGACTAGCGGGAGGGTGGGATACGCAGTATTTT. It translates to CASSSIRGLAGGWDTQYF.

In this sample, this clonotype turned up a few times. The rearrangement links TRBV6-5 to TRBJ2-1; 11 bases are shared with TRBD2. The CDR3 runs 15 residues. CDR1 is MNHEY and CDR2 is SVGAGI in the germline V gene. Germline trimming cut 6 bases from V and 7 bases from J; bases unmatched to any gene: 8. Here the CDR3 reads CASSQTSGSMNEQFF. The DNA for the CDR3 is TGTGCCAGCAGCCAAACTAGCGGGAGTATGAATGAGCAGTTCTTC.

V usage is TRBV19 and J usage is TRBJ1-1, with D possibly being TRBD1 (5 bases). Germline CDR1 reads LNHDA; CDR2 reads SQIVND (reference sequence). The CDR3 is 13 amino acids. V shed 3 bases and J shed 4 bases, with 9 bases lying between them. This chain's CDR3 is CASSMGGSTEAFF. CDR3 nucleotide sequence: TGTGCCAGTAGTATGGGGGGGAGCACTGAAGCTTTCTTT.

This clonotype appeared once. The gene calls are TRBV3-1 and TRBJ2-1, with D unclear. The germline V and J ends were trimmed by 0 bases and 0 bases, with 15 bases remaining between them. The CDR3 is 18 residues long. Germline-derived CDR1 and CDR2 are LGHDT and YNNKEL (reference sequence). Here the CDR3 DNA reads TGTGCCAGCAGCCAAGACCTCGGTGAGAGGAGCTCCTACAATGAGCAGTTCTTC. Amino acids: CASSQDLGERSSYNEQFF.

The chain carries TRBV5-6 and TRBJ1-2; no clear D. From germline, CDR1 is SGHDT and CDR2 YYEEEE. V shed 0 bases and J shed 3 bases, with 12 bases lying between them. The CDR3 is made up of 15 amino acids. CDR3 in amino acids: CASSLGEQGYYGYTF. CDR3 in DNA: TGTGCCAGCAGCTTGGGGGAACAAGGATACTATGGCTACACCTTC.

The V gene is TRBV3-1, the J gene TRBJ2-7; D gene ambiguous. The CDR3 runs to 15 residues. In germline, CDR1 is LGHDT, CDR2 YNNKEL (reference sequence). Deletions cut 1 base from V and 2 bases from J, with 12 bases between. Here the CDR3 DNA reads TGTGCCAGCAGCCAAGTTGGGGTTAATCCCTACGAGCAGTACTTC. Protein product: CASSQVGVNPYEQYF.